A single sample gave rise to the 10 T cell receptor beta chains below, sequenced in a study of CD8 T cells in Susac syndrome. The authors reverse transcribed roughly 0.5 to 1 ug RNA with random hexamers. MiXCR was run by TCRdb on the immunoSEQ multiplex PCR reads, yielding one entry per CDR3 protein. The sample consists of some 99,000 distinct CDR3 sequences, roughly 95% of them appearing once. Sequencing used CD4+ T cells from PBMCs. The receptors were sampled from a human donor in good health.

The chain joins TRBV6-2 or TRBV6-3 to TRBJ2-7; TRBD1 matches 8 bases. The ends lost 8 bases at V and 3 bases at J; junction bases unmatched: 3. Germline V gene lookup returns CDR1 MNHEY and CDR2 SVGEGT. The CDR3 is 12 residues long. CDR3: CASGDRGYEQYF. CDR3 coding DNA: TGTGCCAGCGGTGACAGGGGCTACGAGCAGTACTTC.

This clonotype has just one count. The chain carries TRBV7-9 and TRBJ1-5, with D unresolved. The CDR3 length is 15 residues. Germline V lookup: CDR1 SEHNR, CDR2 FQNEAQ (reference sequence). V was trimmed by 3 bases and J by 2 bases, leaving 11 bases between them. The CDR3 sequence is CASSLDGVGNQPQHF. DNA for the CDR3: TGTGCCAGCAGCTTGGACGGGGTGGGCAATCAGCCCCAGCATTTT.

This clonotype was counted once. The rearrangement joins TRBV18 to TRBJ2-7; TRBD2 agrees at 10 bases. This CDR3 contains 15 residues. V shed 2 bases and J 2 bases; nucleotides not matched to a gene: 3. The V gene's germline CDR1 is KGHSH and CDR2 LQKENI. The chain's CDR3 is CASSPRTSGAYEQYF. The CDR3, as DNA: TGTGCCAGCTCACCAAGGACTAGCGGCGCCTACGAGCAGTACTTC.

V usage is TRBV7-2 and J usage is TRBJ2-3, with no clear D. Germline V gene data show CDR1 as SGHTA and CDR2 as FQGNSA. Trimming pared 4 bases from V and 9 bases from J, leaving 8 bases between. The CDR3 is 11 residues long. The CDR3 nucleotides are TGTGCCAGCAGCTCGTTTGGAACGCAGTATTTT. As protein: CASSSFGTQYF.

The chain employs TRBV3-1 and TRBJ2-5; 8 bases fit TRBD2. This CDR3 has 16 amino acids. Losses at the gene ends were 2 bases for V and 5 bases for J; bases not matched to a gene: 10. The germline CDR1 and CDR2 sequences are LGHDT and YNNKEL (reference sequence). The DNA of the CDR3 is TGTGCCAGCAGCCAAAACCCCACGGGGGGGAGGGAGACCCAGTACTTC. It codes for CASSQNPTGGRETQYF.

V and J are TRBV29-1 and TRBJ2-1; 7 bases line up with TRBD1. This CDR3 contains 11 residues. Germline V lookup: CDR1 SQVTM, CDR2 ANQGSEA. The V and J ends lost 6 bases and 7 bases, in that order; junction bases with no gene match: 3. This chain's CDR3 is CSVQTGNEQFF. For the CDR3, the DNA is TGCAGCGTGCAGACAGGGAATGAGCAGTTCTTC.

This chain connects TRBV20-1 to TRBJ2-7; 11 nucleotides agree with TRBD2. The CDR3 is made up of 14 amino acids. Germline-derived CDR1 and CDR2 are DFQATT and SNEGSKA (reference sequence). V lost 2 bases to trimming and J lost 6 bases; unmatched junction nucleotides: 6. The CDR3 DNA reads as TGCAGTGCTAGAATCGGTCTAGCGGGAGGCGAGCAGTACTTC. Translating gives CSARIGLAGGEQYF.

The chain links TRBV19 to TRBJ1-2, with TRBD1 matching over 7 bases. V dropped 9 bases and J dropped 8; count of bases not matched to a gene: 12. The CDR3 runs 13 residues. CDR1 is LNHDA, CDR2 SQIVND, per germline (reference sequence). CDR3 nucleotides: TGTGCCAGCCTCCGGGACAGCCGCCGGGGCTACACCTTC. It encodes CASLRDSRRGYTF.

The J gene is TRBJ2-5, the V gene TRBV5-1, with 8 bases lining up with TRBD1. Germline CDR1 SGHRS, CDR2 YFSETQ. Unmatched junction bases numbered 7, after V lost 4 bases and J lost 5 bases. This CDR3 comprises 14 residues. The CDR3 is CASSEARTGETQYF. Written as DNA, the CDR3 is TGCGCCAGCAGCGAGGCCCGGACAGGGGAGACCCAGTACTTC.

The V gene is TRBV30, the J gene TRBJ2-7, with TRBD1 identical over 7 bases. Germline V gene sequence: CDR1 GTSNPN, CDR2 SVGIG (reference sequence). This CDR3 region has 15 residues. V lost 4 bases to trimming and J lost 3 bases; unmatched junction nucleotides: 12. CDR3 residues: CAWIRPGQAFYEQYF. The CDR3 DNA follows: TGTGCCTGGATCCGACCAGGACAGGCCTTCTACGAGCAGTACTTC.